This T cell receptor beta chain was sequenced for a study of cytomegalovirus exposure and HLA in healthy donors. Vbeta (60) and Jbeta (13) primers were used in the PCR. Using immunoSEQ multiplex PCR, the repertoire was profiled, and TCRdb retains in-frame clones only, with some absent. The sample totals 90,000 to 120,000 clones; its top ten clones hold 0.59%. V was cut by 3 bases and J by 7 bases, with 8 bases left in between. Germline assignment: CDR1 SGHNT and CDR2 YYREEE (reference sequence). CDR3 length: 12 residues. Overall study results and limits: What a later analysis reportedly showed was that an Asian-associated ancestry cluster had fewer N-insertions than the 666-donor mean.

In the case of this clone: Its antigen remains unknown. This sample also contains other DNA sequences that code for the same CDR3.

The chain links TRBV5-4 to TRBJ2-1; D may be TRBD1 (6 bases). This TCR was sampled from a man aged 50-60 years in good health and CMV-seronegative. Sequenced material: PBMCs. The CDR3 spells CASSSQGNEQFF. DNA for the CDR3: TGTGCCAGCAGCTCACAGGGAAATGAGCAGTTCTTC. The whole variable domain, filled in from reference TRBV5-4 and TRBJ2-1, reads ETGVTQSPTHLIKTRGQQVTLRCSSQSGHNTVSWYQQALGQGPQFIFQYYREEENGRGNFPPRFSGLQFPNYSSELNVNALELDDSALYLCASSSQGNEQFFGPGTRLTVL.